The 10 T cell receptor beta chains given below trace back to one sample, sequenced in a study of response to subunit inactivated influenza vaccine. TCRdb independently ran MiXCR on the RT-PCR reads; one entry per CDR3 protein. The sample lists 600,000 to 700,000 distinct CDR3 sequences; approximately 15% were seen once. The input for sequencing was PBMCs from blood, taken around 14 days before vaccination. The receptors here all came from a man in his fifties or sixties who received an inactivated influenza vaccine.

This clonotype has ten or more counts. The rearrangement uses TRBV15 and TRBJ2-1; TRBD2 aligns across 16 bases. Germline V gives CDR1 LNHNV, CDR2 YYDKDF (reference sequence). J lost 5 bases, V lost 5 bases, and 6 bases had no gene match. The CDR3 extends over 17 amino acids. CDR3: CATSLGLAGGPNNEQFF. The CDR3 DNA follows: TGTGCCACCAGCTTGGGACTAGCGGGAGGGCCTAACAATGAGCAGTTCTTC.

This clonotype has a handful of counts. The rearrangement links TRBV4-2 to TRBJ2-2, with 11 bases aligning to TRBD2. Trimming took 4 bases from V and 5 from J; bases not matched to a gene: 12. The CDR3 sequence is 18 residues long. Per the germline V gene, CDR1 is LGHNA and CDR2 is YNFKEQ. DNA of the CDR3: TGTGCCAGCAGCCTTGTAGCGGGAGGGCCCTCGGGTACCGGGGAGCTGTTTTTT. As protein: CASSLVAGGPSGTGELFF.

The rearrangement links TRBV14 to TRBJ2-1; 7 nucleotides match TRBD2. There are 15 residues in the CDR3. With V trimmed by 4 bases and J by 6 bases, 9 bases remained unmatched. Germline V gene sequence: CDR1 SGHDN, CDR2 FVKESK. In DNA, the CDR3 is TGTGCCAGCAGCCCCAAACTAGCGCCCAGCAATGAGCAGTTCTTC. This sequence encodes CASSPKLAPSNEQFF. Full variable domain (outside the CDR3, taken from reference TRBV14 and TRBJ2-1): EAGVTQFPSHSVIEKGQTVTLRCDPISGHDNLYWYRRVMGKEIKFLLHFVKESKQDESGMPNNRFLAERTGGTYSTLKVQPAELEDSGVYFCASSPKLAPSNEQFFGPGTRLTVL.

This clonotype has a count of ten or more. The genes are TRBV28 and TRBJ2-5; TRBD1 or TRBD2 may be the D gene (5 bases each). Germline CDR1 reads MDHEN; CDR2 reads SYDVKM. The CDR3 spans 14 residues. V was trimmed by 3 bases and J by 5 bases, leaving 13 bases between them. For the CDR3, the DNA is TGTGCCAGCAGTTTGGATCAAGGGACGGAGACCCAGTACTTC. Translated, it gives CASSLDQGTETQYF.

This clonotype came up a few times. This chain uses TRBV5-1 with TRBJ2-7; 8 bases are shared with TRBD1. With 0 bases clipped from V and 1 base from J, the junction kept 3 bases outside the gene matches. The CDR3 length is 15 residues. From germline, CDR1 is SGHRS and CDR2 YFSETQ. The CDR3 region has the DNA TGCGCCAGCAGCTTGGTGACAGGGGTTTCCTACGAGCAGTACTTC. Translated: CASSLVTGVSYEQYF.

The V gene is TRBV15, the J gene TRBJ2-1; 7 bases are a match to TRBD2. CDR1 LNHNV and CDR2 YYDKDF come from the germline V gene (reference sequence). The CDR3 covers 16 residues. The V and J ends lost 1 base and 8 bases, in that order; junction bases with no gene match: 11. DNA for the CDR3: TGTGCCACCAGCAGAGTCCCCTCAACTAGCGTCGATGAGCAGTTCTTC. It is translated as CATSRVPSTSVDEQFF. The complete variable domain, with remaining parts taken from reference TRBV15 and TRBJ2-1, reads DAMVIQNPRYQVTQFGKPVTLSCSQTLNHNVMYWYQQKSSQAPKLLFHYYDKDFNNEADTPDNFQSRRPNTSFCFLDIRSPGLGDTAMYLCATSRVPSTSVDEQFFGPGTRLTVL.

The chain carries TRBV5-1 and TRBJ2-4, with D perhaps matching TRBD1 or TRBD2 (5 bases each). Germline V gene lookup returns CDR1 SGHRS and CDR2 YFSETQ. The CDR3 has 14 amino acids. Trimming cost V 4 bases and J 4 bases, with 12 bases left between them. CDR3: CASSTGTAKNIQYF. As DNA, the CDR3 is TGCGCCAGCAGCACCGGGACGGCAAAAAACATTCAGTACTTC.

This chain uses TRBV7-9 with TRBJ1-2, with a tentative D call TRBD1 (5 bases). CDR3 length equals 15 residues. Germline loops: CDR1 SEHNR, CDR2 FQNEAQ (reference sequence). V lost 1 base, J lost 5 bases, and 14 bases lay in between. The CDR3 DNA sequence: TGTGCCAGCAGCTTAGAGACAGTACGTCGGTATGGCTACACCTTC. Translating it yields CASSLETVRRYGYTF.

This clonotype occurred a few times. The chain is built from TRBV5-6 and TRBJ2-5; TRBD1 is a possible D gene (7 bases). Germline CDR1 SGHDT, CDR2 YYEEEE. The CDR3 covers 14 residues. Trimming left V 6 bases short and J 4 bases short, with 16 bases between. The DNA for the CDR3 is TGTGCCAGCATGGCGGGCCAGGGGGGAGAGACCCAGTACTTC. It specifies CASMAGQGGETQYF.

This clonotype was recorded a few times. This chain joins TRBV6-1 and TRBJ2-7, with TRBD1 matching over 7 bases. V lost 6 bases and J lost 3; bases outside the gene matches: 8. There are 14 residues in the CDR3. The germline CDR1 and CDR2 sequences are MNHNS and SASEGT. The CDR3 here is CASSLRDRFYEQYF. CDR3 in DNA: TGTGCCAGCAGCCTCCGGGACAGATTCTACGAGCAGTACTTC.